This passage covers 11 T cell receptor beta chains from one sample sequenced in a study of blood T cell repertoires in COVID-19. The data were produced by immunoSEQ multiplex PCR, yet TCRdb's version contains in-frame clones alone and is incomplete. The profile covers approximately 200,000 clones, with approximately 88% appearing a single time and approximately 4% taken by the ten largest. The sequencing sample was made of peripheral blood. These receptors were obtained from a woman younger than 45 with acute or convalescent COVID-19.

This chain joins TRBV6-5 and TRBJ1-6; D is unresolved. This CDR3 spans 13 amino acids. CDR1 is MNHEY, CDR2 SVGAGI, per germline. The V end was cut by 4 bases, the J end by 13 bases, with 14 bases between. CDR3 sequence: CASSSTKTRPLHF. The CDR3 bases are TGTGCCAGCAGTTCCACAAAGACGAGGCCCCTCCACTTT.

The gene calls are TRBV28 and TRBJ1-1; TRBD1 agrees at 8 bases. The CDR3 loop spans 11 amino acids. V lost 5 bases to trimming and J lost 11 bases; unmatched junction nucleotides: 4. The V gene's germline CDR1 is MDHEN and CDR2 SYDVKM. DNA for the CDR3: TGTGCCAGCAGTCCGACAGGGGACGCTTTCTTT. Translating gives CASSPTGDAFF.

The chain links TRBV2 to TRBJ1-5; TRBD1 agrees at 8 bases. CDR1 is SNHLY and CDR2 is FYNNEI in the germline V gene. The CDR3 covers 14 residues. J was trimmed by 8 bases and V by 1 base; bases with no gene match: 4. The CDR3 DNA follows: TGTGCCAGCAGTGAAGGGACAGGGTATGAGCCCCAGCATTTT. This translates into CASSEGTGYEPQHF.

This clone was observed a single time. V usage is TRBV10-3 and J usage is TRBJ2-2, with D possibly TRBD1 on 6 matching bases. The CDR3 runs 15 residues. With 8 bases removed from V and 5 bases from J, the gap between germline ends came to 18 bases. Germline CDR1 is ENHRY and CDR2 is SYGVKD. The CDR3 bases are TGTGCCATCGGAACCGGGACACTTGGGACCGGGGAGCTGTTTTTT. This translates into CAIGTGTLGTGELFF.

This clone was counted once. J is TRBJ2-7 and V is TRBV14; D is possibly TRBD1 (5 bases). This CDR3 contains 16 residues. The germline V gene has CDR1 SGHDN and CDR2 FVKESK. V gave up 2 bases and J gave up 3 bases, with 17 bases separating them. The CDR3 DNA sequence: TGTGCCAGCAGCCAAAACACAGGAGATAGAATCTACGAGCAGTACTTC. Amino acid sequence: CASSQNTGDRIYEQYF.

The CDR3 DNA is TGCGCCAGCAGTGAGTCGCTGGGGCGTGAAGCTTTCTTT. Translated: CASSESLGREAFF. The rearrangement joins TRBV10-2 to TRBJ1-1; D possibly corresponds to TRBD1 (5 bases). Trimming took 0 bases from V and 7 from J, leaving 9 bases between them. Germline-derived CDR1 and CDR2 are WSHSY and SAAADI. The CDR3 spans 13 residues.

This sequence joins TRBV5-1 and TRBJ2-1, with D possibly matching TRBD2 (6 bases). Between the trimmed V and J ends, which lost 6 bases and 0 bases, there was a span of 10 bases. The CDR3 is made up of 14 amino acids. Germline V gene sequence: CDR1 SGHRS, CDR2 YFSETQ. In DNA, the CDR3 is TGCGCCAGCATGCGGGATAGCTCCTACAATGAGCAGTTCTTC. It encodes CASMRDSSYNEQFF. The full variable domain, with the rest looked up from reference TRBV5-1 and TRBJ2-1, is KAGVTQTPRYLIKTRGQQVTLSCSPISGHRSVSWYQQTPGQGLQFLFEYFSETQRNKGNFPGRFSGRQFSNSRSEMNVSTLELGDSALYLCASMRDSSYNEQFFGPGTRLTVL.

The chain recombines TRBV11-3 with TRBJ2-1, with D hard to call. V lost 2 bases to trimming and J lost 7 bases, with 9 bases between them. The V gene's germline CDR1 is SGHNT and CDR2 YENEEA. The CDR3 loop spans 13 amino acids. CDR3 amino acids: CASSLPGLNEQFF. The CDR3 bases are TGTGCCAGCAGCTTACCGGGTTTAAATGAGCAGTTCTTC.

This chain joins TRBV5-1 and TRBJ2-7; the D is unclear. The V end was cut by 4 bases, the J end by 7 bases, with 12 bases between. Germline V gene data show CDR1 as SGHRS and CDR2 as YFSETQ. The CDR3 is 12 residues long. CDR3 sequence: CASSVPGGEQYF. The CDR3 bases are TGCGCCAGCAGCGTACCAGGTGGAGAGCAGTACTTC.

The rearrangement uses TRBV24-1 and TRBJ2-3; the D gene is possibly TRBD1 (6 bases). Germline-derived CDR1 and CDR2 are KGHDR and SFDVKD. There are 12 residues in the CDR3. Trimming removed 7 bases at V and 8 bases at J, with 12 bases between. The CDR3 spells CATRQGLGTQYF. The CDR3 DNA sequence: TGTGCCACCAGACAGGGTTTGGGTACGCAGTATTTT.

The chain has TRBV3-1 (or the pseudogene TRBV3-2) and TRBJ2-2; D may be TRBD1 (5 bases). The CDR3 extends over 15 amino acids. Germline V gene lookup returns CDR1 LGHDT and CDR2 YNNKEL (reference sequence). V was pared by 4 bases and J by 6 bases, with 15 bases between. CDR3 coding DNA: TGTGCCAGCAGCCTAAGGACACCCCGGGCCGGGGAGCTGTTTTTT. Its translation: CASSLRTPRAGELFF.